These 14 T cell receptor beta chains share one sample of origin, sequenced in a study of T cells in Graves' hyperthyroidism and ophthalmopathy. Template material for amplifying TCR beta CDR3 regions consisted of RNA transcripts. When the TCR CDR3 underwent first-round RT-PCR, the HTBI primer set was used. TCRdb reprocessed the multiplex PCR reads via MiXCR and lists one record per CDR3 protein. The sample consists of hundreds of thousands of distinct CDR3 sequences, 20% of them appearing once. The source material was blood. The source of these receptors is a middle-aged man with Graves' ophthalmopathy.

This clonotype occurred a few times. Written as DNA, the CDR3 is TGTGCCAGCAGGCCCGTCGGGGGCTACTACGAGCAGTACTTC. This encodes CASRPVGGYYEQYF. The chain combines TRBV27 with TRBJ2-7; D tentatively fits TRBD1 or TRBD2 (6 bases each). V lost 6 bases to trimming and J lost 3 bases, with 15 bases between them. The CDR3 totals 14 residues. Germline V gene lookup returns CDR1 MNHEY and CDR2 SMNVEV (reference sequence).

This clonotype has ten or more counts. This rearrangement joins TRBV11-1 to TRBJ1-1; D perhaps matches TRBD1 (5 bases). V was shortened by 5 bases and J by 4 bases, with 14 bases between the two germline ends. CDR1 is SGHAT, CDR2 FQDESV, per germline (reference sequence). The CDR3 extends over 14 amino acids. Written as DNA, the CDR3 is TGTGCCAGCAGCCTGCTGGAGGGACGCACTGAAGCTTTCTTT. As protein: CASSLLEGRTEAFF. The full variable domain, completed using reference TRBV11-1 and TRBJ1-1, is EAEVAQSPRYKITEKSQAVAFWCDPISGHATLYWYRQILGQGPELLVQFQDESVVDDSQLPKDRFSAERLKGVDSTLKIQPAELGDSAMYLCASSLLEGRTEAFFGQGTRLTVV.

As DNA, the CDR3 is TGCAGTGCTAGAGATCCCAGCGGGAGGGCTGAGACCCAGTACTTC. This translates into CSARDPSGRAETQYF. The genes are TRBV20-1 and TRBJ2-5, with 10 bases aligning to TRBD2. The CDR3 is made up of 15 amino acids. Unmatched junction bases numbered 6, after V lost 0 bases and J lost 5 bases. Germline V gene data show CDR1 as DFQATT and CDR2 as SNEGSKA (reference sequence).

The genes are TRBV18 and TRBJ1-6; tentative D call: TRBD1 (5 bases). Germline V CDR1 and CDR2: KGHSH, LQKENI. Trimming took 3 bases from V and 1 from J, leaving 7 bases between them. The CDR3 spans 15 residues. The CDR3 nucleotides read TGTGCCAGCTCACCGGGGGGGTCCTATAATTCACCCCTCCACTTT. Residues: CASSPGGSYNSPLHF.

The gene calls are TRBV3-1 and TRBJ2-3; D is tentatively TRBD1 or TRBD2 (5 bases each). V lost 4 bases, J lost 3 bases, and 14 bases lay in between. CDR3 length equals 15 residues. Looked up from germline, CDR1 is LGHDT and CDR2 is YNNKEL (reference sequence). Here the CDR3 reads CASSPLEGWTDTQYF. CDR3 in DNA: TGTGCCAGCAGCCCCCTCGAGGGGTGGACAGATACGCAGTATTTT.

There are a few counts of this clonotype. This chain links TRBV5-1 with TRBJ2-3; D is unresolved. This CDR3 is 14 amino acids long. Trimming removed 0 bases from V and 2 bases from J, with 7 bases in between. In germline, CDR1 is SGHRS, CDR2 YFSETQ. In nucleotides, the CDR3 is TGCGCCAGCAGCTTGGTAGCCTACACAGATACGCAGTATTTT. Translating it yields CASSLVAYTDTQYF.

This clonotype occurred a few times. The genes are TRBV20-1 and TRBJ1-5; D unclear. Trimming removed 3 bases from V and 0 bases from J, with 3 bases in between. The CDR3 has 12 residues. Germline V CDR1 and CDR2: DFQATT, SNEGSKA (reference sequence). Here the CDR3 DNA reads TGCAGTGCTAGGTATAGCAATCAGCCCCAGCATTTT. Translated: CSARYSNQPQHF.

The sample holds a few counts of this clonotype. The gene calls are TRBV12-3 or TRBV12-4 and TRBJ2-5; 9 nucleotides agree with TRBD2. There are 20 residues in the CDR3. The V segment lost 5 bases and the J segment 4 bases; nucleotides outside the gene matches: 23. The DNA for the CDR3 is TGTGCCAGCAGTATCTCGGCAGTGGCTAGCGGGAAAGTGGAGGGAGAGACCCAGTACTTC. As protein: CASSISAVASGKVEGETQYF.

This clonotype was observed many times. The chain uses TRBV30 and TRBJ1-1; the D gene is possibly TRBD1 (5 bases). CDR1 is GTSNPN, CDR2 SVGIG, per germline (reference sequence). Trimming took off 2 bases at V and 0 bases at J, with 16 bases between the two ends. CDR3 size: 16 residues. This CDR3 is CAWSSWGAPMNTEAFF. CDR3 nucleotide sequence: TGTGCCTGGAGTTCCTGGGGCGCCCCGATGAACACTGAAGCTTTCTTT. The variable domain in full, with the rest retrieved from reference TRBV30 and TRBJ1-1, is SQTIHQWPATLVQPVGSPLSLECTVEGTSNPNLYWYRQAAGRGLQLLFYSVGIGQISSEVPQNLSASRPQDRQFILSSKKLLLSDSGFYLCAWSSWGAPMNTEAFFGQGTRLTVV.

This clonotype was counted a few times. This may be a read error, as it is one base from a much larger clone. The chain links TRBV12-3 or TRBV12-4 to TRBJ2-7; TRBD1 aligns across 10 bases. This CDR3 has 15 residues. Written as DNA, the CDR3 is TGTGCCAGCAGTTCGGGACAGGGGAGGTCTCTCGAGCAGTGCTTC. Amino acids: CASSSGQGRSLEQCF.

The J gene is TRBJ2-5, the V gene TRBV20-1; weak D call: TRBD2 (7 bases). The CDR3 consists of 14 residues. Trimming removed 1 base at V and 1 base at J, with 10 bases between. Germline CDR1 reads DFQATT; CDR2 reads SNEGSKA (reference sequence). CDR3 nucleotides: TGCAGTGCTAGAGTGGCGGGGGCCCAAGAGACCCAGTACTTC. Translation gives CSARVAGAQETQYF.

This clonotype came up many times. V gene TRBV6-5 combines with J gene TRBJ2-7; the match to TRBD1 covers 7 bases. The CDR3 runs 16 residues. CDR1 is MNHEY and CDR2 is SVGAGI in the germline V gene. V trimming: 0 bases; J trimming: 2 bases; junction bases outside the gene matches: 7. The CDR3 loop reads CASSYSMLQGAYEQYF. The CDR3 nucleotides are TGTGCCAGCAGTTACTCTATGTTGCAGGGGGCCTACGAGCAGTACTTC.

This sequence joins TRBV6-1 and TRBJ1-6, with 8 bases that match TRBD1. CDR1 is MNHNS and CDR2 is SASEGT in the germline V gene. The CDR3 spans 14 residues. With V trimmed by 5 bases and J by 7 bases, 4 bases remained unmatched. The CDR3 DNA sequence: TGTGCCAGCAGTCGACAGGGGAGGAATTCACCCCTCCACTTT. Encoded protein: CASSRQGRNSPLHF.

The CDR3 DNA reads as TGTGCCAGCAGGAGTGGGACTAGCGGGAGTAAAAATGAGCAGTTCTTC. It translates to CASRSGTSGSKNEQFF. The chain combines TRBV6-2 or TRBV6-3 with TRBJ2-1, with 14 bases lining up with TRBD2. This CDR3 has 16 residues. Germline values: CDR1 MNHEY, CDR2 SVGEGT. V was pared by 6 bases and J by 7 bases, with 8 bases of the junction left unmatched.